Listed below are T cell receptor beta chains from one sample, sequenced in a study of T cells after yellow fever vaccination. MiXCR, applied by TCRdb to the 5' RACE reads, yields one record per CDR3 protein. The sample records hundreds of thousands of distinct CDR3 sequences, roughly 4% being singletons. Sequencing was performed on PBMCs, taken 5 days after the yellow fever booster vaccination. The receptors derive from a man aged 18 to 35 who received the YFV17D yellow fever vaccine. Each CDR3 is given with its conserved first and last residue. Fields, in order: clone size, J gene, V gene, D gene, CDR3 DNA, CDR3 protein. A D gene is named only where the DNA matches it firmly. Not every row has a clone size; where given, it reads once, few, many or a size class.

>many|TRBJ1-2|TRBV7-9|NA
TGTGCCAGCAGCTTAGCCGGGTGGGACTATGGCTACACCTTC
CASSLAGWDYGYTF
>NA|TRBJ2-3|TRBV19|TRBD1
TGTGCCAGTAGTATCATATCAGGGGGCGCGGATACGCAGTATTTT
CASSIISGGADTQYF
>NA|TRBJ1-4|TRBV13|TRBD1
TGTGCCAGCAGCTTAGGCTCCGGGACAGGGATTGAAAAACTGTTTTTT
CASSLGSGTGIEKLFF
>few|TRBJ2-5|TRBV18|NA
TGTGCCAGCTCACCACTGGGGTATCAAGAGACCCAGTACTTC
CASSPLGYQETQYF
>few|TRBJ2-7|TRBV3-1|TRBD1
TGTGCCAGCAGCGCATGGGACAGGGTGAACGAGCAGTACTTC
CASSAWDRVNEQYF
>few|TRBJ1-1|TRBV19|TRBD1
TGTGCCAGTCTGAACAGGGGCCGGAGGGACACTGAAGCTTTCTTT
CASLNRGRRDTEAFF
>few|TRBJ2-1|TRBV12-3/TRBV12-4|NA
TGTGCCAGCACCCTCGGGAGTGAGCAGTTCTTC
CASTLGSEQFF
>few|TRBJ2-7|TRBV18|NA
TGTGCCAGCTCACCGTCATCCCACGAGCAGTACTTC
CASSPSSHEQYF
>NA|TRBJ2-1|TRBV4-3|NA
TGCGCCAGCAGCCAAGATACCGGTACTTACAATGAGCAGTTCTTC
CASSQDTGTYNEQFF
>few|TRBJ1-2|TRBV27|NA
TGTGCCAGCAGTTTCGAACCTTGGCGGGCGCAGGGCTACACCTTC
CASSFEPWRAQGYTF
>NA|TRBJ2-7|TRBV6-5|NA
TGTGCCAGCAGCCTACAGGGTCGCTACGAGCAGTACTTC
CASSLQGRYEQYF
>NA|TRBJ2-5|TRBV5-1|TRBD2
TGCGCCAGCAGCCTGGGACTAGGGGGGTCGGAAGGAGAGACCCAGTACTTC
CASSLGLGGSEGETQYF
>many|TRBJ1-1|TRBV5-1|TRBD1
TGCGCCAGCAGCTTTATGACAGGGGCTACTGAAGCTTTCTTT
CASSFMTGATEAFF
>few|TRBJ2-6|TRBV7-9|NA
TGTGCCAGCAGCTCTACTAACTCTGGGGCCAACGTCCTGACTTTC
CASSSTNSGANVLTF
>many|TRBJ1-1|TRBV7-9|NA
TGTGCCAGCAGCAGGGGGTCCACTGAAGCTTTCTTT
CASSRGSTEAFF
>NA|TRBJ2-2|TRBV7-3|NA
TGTGCCAGCAGCTCGACAGCGAACACCGGGGAGCTGTTTTTT
CASSSTANTGELFF
>many|TRBJ1-2|TRBV6-1|TRBD1
TGTGCCAGCAGTTCGGGACAGGGGGATTATGGCTACACCTTC
CASSSGQGDYGYTF
>few|TRBJ2-7|TRBV5-1|NA
TGCGCCAGCAGCTCTGTAGGGGCCGGCTCCTACGAGCAGTACTTC
CASSSVGAGSYEQYF
>NA|TRBJ2-3|TRBV20-1|NA
TGCAGTGCTGCCCTCCAAGGGCGGAGAAGCACAGATACGCAGTATTTT
CSAALQGRRSTDTQYF
>many|TRBJ1-4|TRBV5-1|NA
TGCGCCAGCAGCTTGGGGGTTGCGGGGGATGGAGAAAAACTGTTTTTT
CASSLGVAGDGEKLFF
>few|TRBJ1-1|TRBV29-1|NA
TGCAGCGTTGTGAAGGATGAGAACACTGAAGCTTTCTTT
CSVVKDENTEAFF
>few|TRBJ2-3|TRBV5-4|NA
TGTGCCAGCAGCTCGCTAAGTACCCAGGCAAAAGATACGCAGTATTTT
CASSSLSTQAKDTQYF
>many|TRBJ1-1|TRBV12-3/TRBV12-4|NA
TGTGCCAGCAGTTTCGGGGGGGATTTGGAAGCTTTCTTT
CASSFGGDLEAFF